This passage covers 24 T cell receptor beta chains from one sample sequenced in a study of vaccination and CD4 T cells after COVID-19. The Oncomine TCR Beta short-read assay sequenced DNA from cultured CD4+ T cells. TCRdb analysed the PCR reads with MiXCR anew, one entry per CDR3 protein. The data show nearly 8,500 distinct CDR3 sequences, with approximately 37% seen just once and around 30% held by the top ten. Specified treatment: approximately nine-day PBMC culture with coronavirus spike peptide pools or control peptides (ViraFEST assay). From the unexposed donor, CD4+ T cells were collected ahead of the COVID-19 pandemic (2011-2018). For these receptors, no antigen is known. Specimen: CD4+ T cells from blood, cultured in vitro. These receptors came from a human donor in good health.

This clonotype was picked up a small number of times. The rearrangement joins TRBV2 to TRBJ1-1; D gene unclear. Germline V lookup: CDR1 SNHLY, CDR2 FYNNEI. The V gene lost 4 bases and the J gene lost 7 bases, with 19 bases spanning the gap. The CDR3 loop spans 15 amino acids. The CDR3 region is CASSARLNWPDEAFF. The CDR3 coding sequence is TGTGCCAGCAGTGCTCGATTGAACTGGCCGGATGAAGCTTTCTTT. The whole variable domain, filled in from reference TRBV2 and TRBJ1-1, reads EPEVTQTPSHQVTQMGQEVILRCVPISNHLYFYWYRQILGQKVEFLVSFYNNEISEKSEIFDDQFSVERPDGSNFTLKIRSTKLEDSAMYFCASSARLNWPDEAFFGQGTRLTVV.

The sample holds a few counts of this clonotype. The chain employs TRBV19 and TRBJ1-5; 7 positions match TRBD1. Germline trimming cut 1 base from V and 6 bases from J; bases unmatched to any gene: 6. The CDR3 length is 15 residues. CDR1 and CDR2 (germline): LNHDA, SQIVND (reference sequence). The CDR3 DNA reads TGTGCCAGTAGTATAGTGGGGCAGGGGGTTCAGCCCCAGCATTTT. Its translation: CASSIVGQGVQPQHF.

In its sample, this clonotype was seen a few times. The chain is built from TRBV19 and TRBJ1-3, with D perhaps TRBD1 (6 bases). Germline V gives CDR1 LNHDA, CDR2 SQIVND (reference sequence). The V end lost 5 bases, the J end lost 0 bases, and 8 bases lay between the germline ends. This CDR3 comprises 14 residues. The CDR3 reads CASSPGHSGNTIYF. The CDR3 coding sequence is TGTGCCAGTAGTCCGGGACACTCTGGAAACACCATATATTTT.

This clonotype was observed a few times. The V call is TRBV20-1, the J call TRBJ1-1; D is perhaps TRBD1 (5 bases). V lost 6 bases and J lost 2, with 13 bases in between. Germline V gene sequence: CDR1 DFQATT, CDR2 SNEGSKA (reference sequence). This CDR3 has 13 residues. Written as DNA, the CDR3 is TGCAGTGCCGCCCGACAGTTTAACACTGAAGCTTTCTTT. This codes for CSAARQFNTEAFF.

The V and J genes are TRBV27 and TRBJ1-1; TRBD1 matches 7 bases. The trim removed 6 bases at V and 3 bases at J, leaving 16 bases unmatched. CDR1 MNHEY and CDR2 SMNVEV come from the germline V gene (reference sequence). The CDR3 totals 17 residues. CDR3 DNA sequence: TGTGCCAGCAGGGTTGGGGACAGAGGCTTATCGGACACTGAAGCTTTCTTT. Translating it yields CASRVGDRGLSDTEAFF.

The chain links TRBV5-4 to TRBJ1-1, with a weak D call TRBD1 (5 bases). Germline-derived CDR1 and CDR2 are SGHNT and YYREEE (reference sequence). This CDR3 spans 14 amino acids. The V and J ends lost 4 bases and 11 bases respectively, with 21 bases between them. The CDR3 spells CASSPQGPKRRAFF. DNA for the CDR3: TGTGCCAGCAGCCCCCAGGGACCGAAAAGGAGGGCTTTCTTT.

This clonotype was seen a few times. V and J are TRBV19 and TRBJ1-2; D uncertain. The V and J ends lost 5 bases and 9 bases respectively, with 16 bases between them. CDR3 length equals 13 residues. The germline V gene encodes CDR1 LNHDA and CDR2 SQIVND (reference sequence). CDR3 protein: CASSPAAFRSYTF. CDR3 in DNA: TGTGCCAGTAGTCCGGCGGCCTTTAGGAGCTACACCTTC.

The chain couples TRBV7-9 to TRBJ1-5, with D tentatively TRBD1 (5 bases). V lost 6 bases and J lost 7, with 16 bases in between. The CDR3 is 14 amino acids. Germline CDR1 and CDR2: SEHNR and FQNEAQ (reference sequence). In nucleotides, the CDR3 is TGTGCCAGCAGTGTGGGAGGGACTAGGCAGCCCCAGCATTTT. It translates to CASSVGGTRQPQHF.

The CDR3 region is CASKEGGAGANVLTF. The CDR3 coding sequence is TGTGCCAGCAAAGAAGGGGGAGCTGGGGCCAACGTCCTGACTTTC. The V call is TRBV5-4, the J call TRBJ2-6; weak D call: TRBD1 (6 bases). The CDR3 runs 15 residues. Trimming removed 6 bases at V and 2 bases at J, with 12 bases between. Germline-derived CDR1 and CDR2 are SGHNT and YYREEE (reference sequence).

A few counts support this clonotype. This chain links TRBV7-9 with TRBJ2-1; D might be TRBD2 (5 bases). The CDR3 has 16 amino acids. The germline V and J ends were trimmed by 1 base and 4 bases, with 14 bases remaining between them. CDR1 and CDR2 from the germline V gene are SEHNR and FQNEAQ (reference sequence). CDR3 residues: CASSLVGLADYNEQFF. The DNA for the CDR3 is TGTGCCAGCAGCTTAGTAGGGCTAGCAGATTACAATGAGCAGTTCTTC.

This clonotype has a handful of counts. V usage is TRBV11-1 and J usage is TRBJ1-1; 9 positions agree with TRBD1. The germline gives CDR1 SGHAT, CDR2 FQDESV (reference sequence). This CDR3 spans 16 amino acids. V gave up 2 bases and J gave up 0 bases; unmatched junction bases: 4. The CDR3 DNA is TGTGCCAGCAGCTTACGACAGGGGGTTTTGAACACTGAAGCTTTCTTT. Translating gives CASSLRQGVLNTEAFF.

This clonotype was counted between two and nine times. This chain links TRBV6-1 with TRBJ2-3; D remains ambiguous. The germline V and J ends were trimmed by 6 bases and 6 bases, with 13 bases remaining between them. The CDR3 has 13 residues. The germline gives CDR1 MNHNS, CDR2 SASEGT. The CDR3 reads CASSAVFSDTQYF. CDR3 nucleotides: TGTGCCAGCAGCGCGGTTTTCTCGGATACGCAGTATTTT.

This rearrangement joins TRBV4-1 to TRBJ2-3; no clear D. V dropped 4 bases and J dropped 1 base, with 9 bases sitting between them. Germline V gene lookup returns CDR1 MGHRA and CDR2 YSYEKL. The CDR3 has 14 amino acids. CDR3 DNA: TGCGCCAGCAGCCCAAGCACAGGCACAGATACGCAGTATTTT. It codes for CASSPSTGTDTQYF.

Here the CDR3 DNA reads TGCAGTGCCCAACAGAGAGCTAACTATGGCTACACCTTC. Translating gives CSAQQRANYGYTF. The J gene is TRBJ1-2, the V gene TRBV20-1, with D unclear. Germline assignment: CDR1 DFQATT and CDR2 SNEGSKA (reference sequence). Trimming shortened V by 6 bases and J by 0 bases, and 11 bases separated the two germline ends. The CDR3 is 13 residues long.

This chain connects TRBV9 to TRBJ2-4; 11 bases agree with TRBD2. This CDR3 is built from 16 residues. Germline values: CDR1 SGDLS, CDR2 YYNGEE. V shed 2 bases, J shed 9 bases, and the junction held 10 bases outside the gene matches. This CDR3 reads CASSVGASGGTSIQYF. CDR3 nucleotides: TGTGCCAGCAGCGTTGGCGCTAGCGGGGGGACTAGCATTCAGTACTTC.

Note on this clonotype: The junction and the germline gene differ at one end; a read error may be behind it. J is TRBJ2-1 and V is TRBV2, with D uncertain. Germline V CDR1 and CDR2: SNHLY, FYNNEI. This CDR3 comprises 13 residues. The CDR3 DNA reads as TGTGCCAGCAGTGAAGCGCCCCTAACTTGGCCAAGCTTC. It specifies CASSEAPLTWPSF.

The gene calls are TRBV5-1 and TRBJ1-5; D possibly corresponds to TRBD1 (6 bases). Trimming took off 4 bases at V and 3 bases at J, with 14 bases between the two ends. CDR1 and CDR2 (germline): SGHRS, YFSETQ. This CDR3 comprises 15 residues. The CDR3 protein is CASSTGSGDNQPQHF. The CDR3, as DNA: TGCGCCAGCAGCACCGGTTCAGGGGACAATCAGCCCCAGCATTTT.

This clonotype showed up just a few times. The V call is TRBV6-1, the J call TRBJ2-7; D not certain. CDR3 length: 13 residues. The V gene lost 7 bases and the J gene lost 4 bases, with 14 bases spanning the gap. The germline CDR1 and CDR2 sequences are MNHNS and SASEGT. The CDR3 DNA follows: TGTGCCAGCACTCCAAGACCGGGTTACGAGCAGTACTTC. This sequence encodes CASTPRPGYEQYF.

This clonotype has only a few counts. This rearrangement joins TRBV25-1 to TRBJ1-2; TRBD1 might be the D (6 bases). This CDR3 region has 15 residues. Trimming took 7 bases from V and 3 from J, leaving 18 bases between them. Germline CDR1 is MGHDK and CDR2 is SYGVNS. CDR3 DNA: TGTGCCAGCAACTTCGGACAGACCGGAGACTATGGCTACACCTTC. This gives the protein CASNFGQTGDYGYTF.

The chain recombines TRBV6-4 with TRBJ1-6; D is undetermined. Germline V gene lookup returns CDR1 MRHNA and CDR2 SNTAGT. V was pared by 3 bases and J by 7 bases, with 7 bases between. The CDR3 runs to 13 residues. The CDR3 spells CASSEGPNSPLHF. The CDR3 DNA sequence: TGTGCCAGCAGTGAGGGTCCGAATTCACCCCTCCACTTT.

The CDR3 DNA reads as TGCAGTGCTAGAGCTCCAGGGGTCACTGAAGCTTTCTTT. This translates into CSARAPGVTEAFF. The chain links TRBV20-1 to TRBJ1-1; a possible D gene is TRBD1 (6 bases). Between the trimmed V and J ends, which lost 1 base and 4 bases, there was a span of 10 bases. The CDR3 loop spans 13 amino acids. From germline, CDR1 is DFQATT and CDR2 SNEGSKA (reference sequence).

The V and J genes are TRBV2 and TRBJ1-6; the match to TRBD1 covers 8 bases. Germline V gene data show CDR1 as SNHLY and CDR2 as FYNNEI. Trimming took 5 bases from V and 3 from J; bases not matched to a gene: 3. This CDR3 has 15 amino acids. The CDR3 is CASSQQGDYNSPLHF. The DNA of the CDR3 is TGTGCCAGCAGTCAACAGGGGGACTATAATTCACCCCTCCACTTT.

This clonotype was found a few times. V and J are TRBV6-1 and TRBJ2-5; perhaps TRBD2 as D (5 bases). The ends were cut back, 8 bases at V and 5 bases at J, with 12 bases in the middle. Germline CDR1 reads MNHNS; CDR2 reads SASEGT. This CDR3 has 12 amino acids. CDR3 in amino acids: CASRGFRETQYF. The CDR3, as DNA: TGTGCCAGCCGCGGGTTTCGGGAGACCCAGTACTTC.

To note about this clonotype: Without the conserved terminal phenylalanine or tryptophan, this CDR3 likely stems from a read error. This sequence joins TRBV27 and TRBJ1-6, with D hard to call. Germline V gene lookup returns CDR1 MNHEY and CDR2 SMNVEV (reference sequence). The V and J ends lost 5 bases and 9 bases respectively, with 14 bases between them. This CDR3 comprises 14 residues. The CDR3 DNA follows: TGTGCCAGCAGTCCGGAAGGGTGGGGTTCACCCCTCCACCTT. As protein: CASSPEGWGSPLHL.